A single sample gave rise to the 16 T cell receptor beta chains below, sequenced in a study of blood T cell repertoires in COVID-19. Using immunoSEQ multiplex PCR, the repertoire was profiled, and TCRdb retains in-frame clones only, with some absent. Among about 46,000 clones listed, 70% to 90% were seen once. Sequenced sample: PBMCs or T cells enriched from blood (not recorded which). Receptors were obtained from a woman in her forties or fifties who had recovered from COVID-19.

This rearrangement joins TRBV21-1 to TRBJ2-3; the table's D call TRBD2 went unverified against the DNA. TRBV21-1 is a pseudogene locus. The CDR3 consists of 11 residues. The CDR3 nucleotides read TGTGCCAACTTGCTGAGGTTTGCGCAGTATTTT. Translated: CANLLRFAQYF.

The rearrangement links TRBV5-4 to TRBJ2-3; 8 positions match TRBD1. Germline V gives CDR1 SGHNT, CDR2 YYREEE (reference sequence). The V and J ends lost 4 bases and 3 bases, in that order; junction bases with no gene match: 10. The CDR3 totals 16 residues. The CDR3 coding sequence is TGTGCCAGCAGCGCCCTGGACAGGGCTGGAACAGATACGCAGTATTTT. Translating it yields CASSALDRAGTDTQYF.

The V and J genes are TRBV6-2 or TRBV6-3 and TRBJ1-2, with 7 bases fitting TRBD1. This CDR3 region has 13 residues. Germline values: CDR1 MNHEY, CDR2 SVGEGT. V gave up 2 bases and J gave up 3 bases; unmatched junction bases: 0. Written as DNA, the CDR3 is TGTGCCAGCAGTTACGGGACAGACTATGGCTACACCTTC. It encodes CASSYGTDYGYTF.

This clone was seen more than once but under ten times. This chain links TRBV5-8 with TRBJ2-3; D ambiguous. Germline CDR1 SGHTS, CDR2 YDEGEE. V shed 0 bases and J shed 2 bases, with 7 bases lying between them. The CDR3 consists of 14 residues. CDR3 loop: CASSLVSVTDTQYF. The CDR3 region has the DNA TGTGCCAGCAGCTTGGTTTCGGTCACAGATACGCAGTATTTT.

This sequence joins TRBV4-3 and TRBJ2-1; the D gene is possibly TRBD2 (6 bases). The CDR3 consists of 15 residues. Trimming stripped 3 bases from V and 10 bases from J, with 19 bases between. Germline V lookup: CDR1 LGHNA, CDR2 YSLEER. CDR3 sequence reads: CASSHPGRLGREQFF. The DNA of the CDR3 is TGCGCCAGCAGCCACCCGGGACGCTTGGGGAGGGAGCAGTTCTTC.

The V gene is TRBV28, the J gene TRBJ1-2; 8 bases agree with TRBD1. Unmatched junction bases numbered 3, after V lost 1 base and J lost 8 bases. The CDR3 has 13 amino acids. Germline CDR1 is MDHEN and CDR2 is SYDVKM. CDR3 DNA: TGTGCCAGCAGTTTATCAGGGGGCTTAGGCTACACCTTC. It codes for CASSLSGGLGYTF.

The chain employs TRBV6-2 or TRBV6-3 and TRBJ2-5; 12 bases match TRBD2. CDR1 is MNHEY and CDR2 is SVGEGT in the germline V gene. Trimming removed 6 bases from V and 3 bases from J; junction bases left unmatched: 8. This CDR3 has 16 residues. CDR3 coding DNA: TGTGCCAGCAGCGAAGTGACTAGCGGGAGTAAAGAGACCCAGTACTTC. It encodes CASSEVTSGSKETQYF.

As concerns this clone: Other DNA sequences in this specimen translate into the identical CDR3. This chain connects TRBV19 to TRBJ2-4, with 11 bases aligning to TRBD1. CDR3 length: 15 residues. J was trimmed by 0 bases and V by 8 bases; bases with no gene match: 3. Per germline, CDR1 LNHDA and CDR2 SQIVND (reference sequence). Written as DNA, the CDR3 is TGTGCCAGTTCGGGGACAGGGGGAGCCAAAAACATTCAGTACTTC. This translates into CASSGTGGAKNIQYF.

The chain is built from TRBV7-9 and TRBJ1-2, with D possibly TRBD1 on 6 matching bases. Trimming removed 3 bases from V and 7 bases from J, with 15 bases in between. CDR3 length equals 14 residues. Per the germline V gene, CDR1 is SEHNR and CDR2 is FQNEAQ (reference sequence). This CDR3 is CASSFHRVEGGYTF. The CDR3 DNA reads as TGTGCCAGCAGCTTCCACAGGGTCGAAGGTGGCTACACCTTC.

The DNA of the CDR3 is TGTGCCAGCAGCGGAGAGGGACAGACTGAAGCTTTCTTT. Its translation: CASSGEGQTEAFF. V usage is TRBV7-8 and J usage is TRBJ1-1; 7 nucleotides line up with TRBD1. The germline CDR1 and CDR2 sequences are SGHVS and FQNEAQ. The length of the CDR3 is 13 residues. The V gene end was trimmed by 5 bases and the J gene end by 5 bases; junction bases not matched to a gene: 5.

With regard to this clone: Compared with germline, one end of the junction differs, possibly owing to a read error. The chain employs TRBV4-1 and TRBJ2-7; 7 nucleotides match TRBD1. From germline, CDR1 is MGHRA and CDR2 YSYEKL. This CDR3 region has 18 residues. DNA for the CDR3: TGCGCCAGCAGCGAAGACCGCATCTCGAGGGGGCTTGGCTACGAGCAGTACTTC. Amino acids: CASSEDRISRGLGYEQYF.

CDR3 amino acids: CASSSSGALGNTIYF. The CDR3 DNA follows: TGTGCCAGCAGTTCTTCAGGGGCACTCGGAAACACCATATATTTT. This chain links TRBV6-6 with TRBJ1-3; the D gene is possibly TRBD1 (6 bases). V lost 4 bases, J lost 4 bases, and 14 bases lay in between. Germline-derived CDR1 and CDR2 are MNHNY and SVGAGI (reference sequence). This CDR3 region has 15 residues.

This rearrangement joins TRBV9 to TRBJ1-1; 8 bases align to TRBD1. The CDR3 totals 15 residues. Germline V gene data show CDR1 as SGDLS and CDR2 as YYNGEE. Germline trimming cut 3 bases from V and 1 base from J; bases unmatched to any gene: 5. CDR3 sequence reads: CASSADRAGNTEAFF. CDR3 sequence (DNA): TGTGCCAGCAGCGCGGACAGGGCGGGGAACACTGAAGCTTTCTTT.

A few counts support this clone. This rearrangement joins TRBV7-8 to TRBJ2-2; 8 bases align to TRBD2. Germline CDR1 is SGHVS and CDR2 is FQNEAQ. The CDR3 extends over 17 amino acids. V dropped 5 bases and J dropped 2; count of bases not matched to a gene: 10. The CDR3: CASSPYSGTANTGELFF. In DNA, the CDR3 is TGTGCCAGCAGCCCTTATAGCGGGACCGCCAACACCGGGGAGCTGTTTTTT.

The V call is TRBV12-3 or TRBV12-4, the J call TRBJ2-1, with 9 bases identical to TRBD1. There are 12 residues in the CDR3. The trim removed 5 bases at V and 16 bases at J, leaving 9 bases unmatched. Here the CDR3 reads CASSGTGTGRFF. The CDR3 DNA follows: TGTGCCAGCAGTGGGACCGGGACAGGGAGATTCTTC.

The V and J genes are TRBV6-5 and TRBJ1-6; possibly TRBD1 for D (5 bases). The germline gives CDR1 MNHEY, CDR2 SVGAGI. The length of the CDR3 is 15 residues. V lost 8 bases, J lost 3 bases, and 14 bases lay in between. The CDR3 DNA sequence: TGTGCCAGCGGGGGGAGGCCGTACTATAATTCACCCCTCCACTTT. This encodes CASGGRPYYNSPLHF.